What follows is one TCR beta chain and its context. The V gene lost 1 base and the J gene lost 0 bases, with 13 bases spanning the gap. Germline V gives CDR1 MGHRA, CDR2 YSYEKL. This CDR3 is 17 amino acids long. The data derive from a study of blood T cell repertoires in COVID-19. At the level of the study: Acute-phase and convalescent COVID-19 samples originated in the United States, Italy and Spain.

Assay used: immunoSEQ multiplex PCR; TCRdb lists only in-frame clones, some missing. The sample holds 150,000 to 200,000 clones, 82% seen once. This rearrangement joins TRBV4-1 to TRBJ1-5, with a weak D call TRBD1 (5 bases). The TCR was taken from a woman in her 40s with COVID-19, enrolled during active disease. The sample comprised peripheral blood. The DNA for the CDR3 is TGCGCCAGCAGCCAAGTCCTGGGGGGGTTTAGCAATCAGCCCCAGCATTTT. The encoded protein is CASSQVLGGFSNQPQHF.